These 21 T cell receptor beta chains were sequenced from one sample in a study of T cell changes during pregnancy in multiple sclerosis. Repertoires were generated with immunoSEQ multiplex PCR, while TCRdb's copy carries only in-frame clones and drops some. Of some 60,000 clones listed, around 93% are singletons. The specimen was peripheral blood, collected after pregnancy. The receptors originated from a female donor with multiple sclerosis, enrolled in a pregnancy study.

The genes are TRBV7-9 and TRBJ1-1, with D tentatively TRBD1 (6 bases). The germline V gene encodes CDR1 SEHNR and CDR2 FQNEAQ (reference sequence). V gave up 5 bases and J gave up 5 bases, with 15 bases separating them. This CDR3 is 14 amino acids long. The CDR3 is CASSLQQGRTEAFF. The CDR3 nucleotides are TGTGCCAGCAGCCTTCAACAGGGACGGACTGAAGCTTTCTTT.

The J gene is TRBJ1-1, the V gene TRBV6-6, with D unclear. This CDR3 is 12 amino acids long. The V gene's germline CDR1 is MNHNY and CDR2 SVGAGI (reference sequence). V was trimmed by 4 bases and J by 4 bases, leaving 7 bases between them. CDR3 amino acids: CASSSYGTEAFF. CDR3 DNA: TGTGCCAGCAGTTCTTACGGCACTGAAGCTTTCTTT.

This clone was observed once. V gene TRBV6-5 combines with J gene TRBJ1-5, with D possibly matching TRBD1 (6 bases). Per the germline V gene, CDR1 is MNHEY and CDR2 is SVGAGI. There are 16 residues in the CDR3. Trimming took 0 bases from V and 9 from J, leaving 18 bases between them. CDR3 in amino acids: CASSYSALQGLWPQHF. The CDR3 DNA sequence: TGTGCCAGCAGTTACTCGGCATTACAGGGTTTGTGGCCCCAGCATTTT.

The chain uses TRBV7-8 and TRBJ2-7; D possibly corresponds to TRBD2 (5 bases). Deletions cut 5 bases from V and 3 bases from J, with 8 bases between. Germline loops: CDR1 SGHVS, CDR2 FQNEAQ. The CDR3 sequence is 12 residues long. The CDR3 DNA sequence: TGTGCCAGCAGCCTGGGGAGCTACGAGCAGTACTTC. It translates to CASSLGSYEQYF.

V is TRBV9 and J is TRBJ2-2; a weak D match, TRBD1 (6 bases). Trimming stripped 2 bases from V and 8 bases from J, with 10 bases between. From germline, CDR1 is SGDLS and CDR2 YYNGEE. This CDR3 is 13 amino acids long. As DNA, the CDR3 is TGTGCCAGCAGCGTTCTGGGACAAGGGGAGCTGTTTTTT. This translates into CASSVLGQGELFF.

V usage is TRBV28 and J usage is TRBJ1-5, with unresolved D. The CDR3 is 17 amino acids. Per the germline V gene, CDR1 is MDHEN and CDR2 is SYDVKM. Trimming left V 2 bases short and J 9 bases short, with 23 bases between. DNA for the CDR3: TGTGCCAGCAGTTTAGTTGTGTCTTTTCCCTTCTCTCGGCCCCAGCATTTT. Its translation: CASSLVVSFPFSRPQHF.

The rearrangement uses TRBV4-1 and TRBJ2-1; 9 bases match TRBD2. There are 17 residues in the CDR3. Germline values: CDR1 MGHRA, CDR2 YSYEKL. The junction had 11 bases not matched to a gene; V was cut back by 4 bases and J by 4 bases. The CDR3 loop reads CASSLAPRGRAYNEQFF. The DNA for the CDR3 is TGCGCCAGCAGCCTAGCACCCCGCGGGAGGGCTTACAATGAGCAGTTCTTC.

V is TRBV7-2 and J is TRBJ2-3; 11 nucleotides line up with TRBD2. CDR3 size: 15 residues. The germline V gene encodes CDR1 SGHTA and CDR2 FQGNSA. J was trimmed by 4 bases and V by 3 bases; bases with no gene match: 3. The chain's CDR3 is CASSFSGRAADTQYF. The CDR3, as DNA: TGTGCCAGCAGCTTTAGCGGGAGGGCCGCAGATACGCAGTATTTT.

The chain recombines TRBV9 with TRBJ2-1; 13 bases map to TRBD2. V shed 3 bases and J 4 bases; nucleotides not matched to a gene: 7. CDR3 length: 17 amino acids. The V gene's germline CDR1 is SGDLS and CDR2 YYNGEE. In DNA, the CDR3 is TGTGCCAGCAGCGCAGGACTAGCGGGAGCCAAATACAATGAGCAGTTCTTC. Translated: CASSAGLAGAKYNEQFF.

CDR3 protein: CASSQVGQGTNSGANVLTF. CDR3 nucleotides: TGCGCCAGCAGCCAGGTTGGACAGGGGACTAACTCTGGGGCCAACGTCCTGACTTTC. The V gene is TRBV4-1, the J gene TRBJ2-6; 9 positions match TRBD1. Germline loops: CDR1 MGHRA, CDR2 YSYEKL. The CDR3 sequence is 19 residues long. Losses at the gene ends were 3 bases for V and 0 bases for J; bases not matched to a gene: 9.

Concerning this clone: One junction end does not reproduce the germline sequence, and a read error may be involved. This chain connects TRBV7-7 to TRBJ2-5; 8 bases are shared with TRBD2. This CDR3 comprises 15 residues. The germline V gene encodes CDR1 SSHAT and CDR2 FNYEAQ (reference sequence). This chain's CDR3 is CASSPTGRAGETQYF. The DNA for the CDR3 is TGTGCTAGCAGCCCGACCGGGAGGGCCGGGGAGACCCAGTACTTC.

CDR3 sequence reads: CASSISGRAPYNEQFF. DNA of the CDR3: TGTGCCAGTAGTATAAGCGGGAGGGCCCCCTACAATGAGCAGTTCTTC. V and J are TRBV19 and TRBJ2-1; 10 positions agree with TRBD2. J lost 2 bases, V lost 2 bases, and 3 bases had no gene match. Per the germline V gene, CDR1 is LNHDA and CDR2 is SQIVND (reference sequence). The CDR3 runs 16 residues.

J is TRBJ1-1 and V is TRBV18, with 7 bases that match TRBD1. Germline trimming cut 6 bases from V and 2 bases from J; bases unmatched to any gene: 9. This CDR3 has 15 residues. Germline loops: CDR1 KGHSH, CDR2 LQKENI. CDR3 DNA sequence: TGTGCCAGCTCCCTTCGGACAGGCCAAAACACTGAAGCTTTCTTT. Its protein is CASSLRTGQNTEAFF.

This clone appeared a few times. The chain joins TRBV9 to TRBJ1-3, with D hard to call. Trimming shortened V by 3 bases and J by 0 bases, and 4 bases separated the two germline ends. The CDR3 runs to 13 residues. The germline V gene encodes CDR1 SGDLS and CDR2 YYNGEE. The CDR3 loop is CASSAVSGNTIYF. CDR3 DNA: TGTGCCAGCAGCGCCGTCTCTGGAAACACCATATATTTT.

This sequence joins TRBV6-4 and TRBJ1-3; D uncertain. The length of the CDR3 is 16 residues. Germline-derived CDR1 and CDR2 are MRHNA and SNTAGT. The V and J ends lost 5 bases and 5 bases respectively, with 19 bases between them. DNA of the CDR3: TGTGCCAGCAGTTCCTCATCGAACTATCGGAGAAACACCATATATTTT. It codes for CASSSSSNYRRNTIYF.

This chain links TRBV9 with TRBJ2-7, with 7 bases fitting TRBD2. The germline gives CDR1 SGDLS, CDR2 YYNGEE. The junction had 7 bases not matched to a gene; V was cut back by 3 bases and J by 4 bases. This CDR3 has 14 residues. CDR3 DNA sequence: TGTGCCAGCAGCGCCCGACTAGCAGATTACGAGCAGTACTTC. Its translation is CASSARLADYEQYF.

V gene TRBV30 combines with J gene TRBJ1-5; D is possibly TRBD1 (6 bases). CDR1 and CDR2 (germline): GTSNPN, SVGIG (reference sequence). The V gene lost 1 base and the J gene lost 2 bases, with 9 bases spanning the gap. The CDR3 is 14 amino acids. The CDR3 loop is CAWSGAGGNQPQHF. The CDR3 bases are TGTGCCTGGAGTGGGGCAGGGGGCAATCAGCCCCAGCATTTT.

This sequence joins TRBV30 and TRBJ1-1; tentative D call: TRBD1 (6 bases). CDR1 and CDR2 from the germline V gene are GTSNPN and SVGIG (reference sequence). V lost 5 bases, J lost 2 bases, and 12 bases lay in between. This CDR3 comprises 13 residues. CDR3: CAWEVGTNTEAFF. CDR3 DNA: TGTGCCTGGGAAGTCGGGACAAACACTGAAGCTTTCTTT.

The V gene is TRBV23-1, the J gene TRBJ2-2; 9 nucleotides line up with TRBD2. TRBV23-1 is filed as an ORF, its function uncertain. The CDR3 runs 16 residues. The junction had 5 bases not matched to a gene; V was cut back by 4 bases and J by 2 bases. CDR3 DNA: TGCGCCAGCAGTCGCCAACTAGCGGGCAACACCGGGGAGCTGTTTTTT. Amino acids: CASSRQLAGNTGELFF.

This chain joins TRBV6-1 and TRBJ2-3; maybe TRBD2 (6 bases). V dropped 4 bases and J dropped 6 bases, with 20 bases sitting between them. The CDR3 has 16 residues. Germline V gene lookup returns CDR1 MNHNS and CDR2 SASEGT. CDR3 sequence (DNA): TGTGCCAGCAGTGGCCTAATTTCGGGGAGGTTGGATACGCAGTATTTT. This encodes CASSGLISGRLDTQYF.

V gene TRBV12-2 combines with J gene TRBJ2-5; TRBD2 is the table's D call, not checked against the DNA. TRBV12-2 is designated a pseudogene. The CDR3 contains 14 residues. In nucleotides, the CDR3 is TGTGCAAGTCCGCCCTCGGGCCGGGCGGGGACCCAGTACTTC. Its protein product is CASPPSGRAGTQYF.